This T cell receptor beta chain was profiled in a study of human T cells and chemical hapten exposure. Study-wide context: Skin of the upper inner arm, about 2 cm by about 2 cm, received 2% DPC for sensitization. Patch tests delivered 0.01% DPC to the upper back and were evaluated at 6 days. Alopecia universalis, totalis or areata was present in patients who were mostly female.

Time point indicated: patch test 3, about 24 weeks after DPC sensitization. The treatment here: therapeutic diphenylcyclopropenone sensitization with weekly scalp DPC. Unique molecular identifiers were attached to individual cDNA molecules within the library. TCRdb processed the RACE reads anew with MiXCR; each CDR3 protein has one entry. Here the sample spans more than 85,000 distinct CDR3 sequences, less than 40% being singletons. The CDR3 covers 15 residues. Trimming shortened V by 3 bases and J by 2 bases, and 11 bases separated the two germline ends. Germline-derived CDR1 and CDR2 are MDHEN and SYDVKM.

The rearrangement joins TRBV28 to TRBJ2-4; no definite D call. The clonotype was recovered from a man aged 35 to 55 with alopecia areata. Some clones in this sample may be carry-over from other donors' samples. Sample: whole blood, taken in connection with sensitization to the hapten diphenylcyclopropenone (DPC). CDR3 sequence (DNA): TGTGCCAGCAGTTTGCGGTCCTCTTCCAAAAACATTCAGTACTTC. Protein: CASSLRSSSKNIQYF.